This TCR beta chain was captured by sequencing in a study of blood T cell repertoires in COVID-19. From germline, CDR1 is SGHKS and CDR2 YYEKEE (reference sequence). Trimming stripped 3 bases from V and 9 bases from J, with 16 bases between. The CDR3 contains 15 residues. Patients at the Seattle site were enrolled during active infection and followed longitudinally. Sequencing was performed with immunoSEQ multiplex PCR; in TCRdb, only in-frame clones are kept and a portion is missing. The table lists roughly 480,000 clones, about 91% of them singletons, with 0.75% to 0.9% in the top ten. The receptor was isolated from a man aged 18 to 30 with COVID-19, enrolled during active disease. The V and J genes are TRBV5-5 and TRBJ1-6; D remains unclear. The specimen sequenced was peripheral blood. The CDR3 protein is CASSSREGSGSPLHF. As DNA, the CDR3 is TGTGCCAGCAGCTCCCGAGAGGGCTCGGGTTCACCCCTCCACTTT.